The T cell receptor (beta chain) described here comes from a study of blood T cell repertoires in COVID-19. A remark on this clone: One junction end does not reproduce the germline sequence, and a read error may be involved.

The cohort comprised adults aged roughly 18 to 95 years residing in some 24 US areas. Recovered Cohort 3 donors showed two negative PCRs, clearance, or symptom resolution. Assay used: immunoSEQ multiplex PCR; TCRdb lists only in-frame clones, some missing. The profile shows almost 250,000 clones, around 89% of them singletons. The CDR3 runs 10 residues. The germline V gene encodes CDR1 SNHLY and CDR2 FYNNEI. Sequencing was performed on PBMCs or T cells enriched from blood (not recorded which). The genes are TRBV2 and TRBJ2-7, with TRBD1 matching over 8 bases. The sequence derives from a woman younger than 45 who had recovered from COVID-19. The chain's CDR3 is CASKTDRVGF. The CDR3 nucleotides read TGTGCCAGCAAGACGGACAGGGTCGGCTTC. Full variable domain (remainder filled in from reference TRBV2 and TRBJ2-7): EPEVTQTPSHQVTQMGQEVILRCVPISNHLYFYWYRQILGQKVEFLVSFYNNEISEKSEIFDDQFSVERPDGSNFTLKIRSTKLEDSAMYFCASKTDRVGFGPGTRLTVT.